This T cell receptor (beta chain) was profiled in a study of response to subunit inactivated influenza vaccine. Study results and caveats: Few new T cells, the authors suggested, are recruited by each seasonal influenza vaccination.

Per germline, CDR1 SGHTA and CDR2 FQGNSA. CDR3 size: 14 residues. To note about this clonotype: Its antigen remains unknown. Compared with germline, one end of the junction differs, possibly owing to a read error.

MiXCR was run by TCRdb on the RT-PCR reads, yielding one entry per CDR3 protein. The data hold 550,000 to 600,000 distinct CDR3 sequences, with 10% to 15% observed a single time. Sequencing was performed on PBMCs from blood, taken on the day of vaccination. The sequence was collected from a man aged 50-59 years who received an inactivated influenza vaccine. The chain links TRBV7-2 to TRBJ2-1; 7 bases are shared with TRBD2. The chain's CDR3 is CASSLAVSYNEQFF. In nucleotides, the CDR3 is TGTGCCAGCAGCCTAGCGGTCTCCTACAATGAGCAGTTCTTC.